This entry features one T cell receptor (beta chain) sequence. The V gene lost 5 bases and the J gene lost 4 bases, with 17 bases spanning the gap. The CDR3 contains 15 residues. Germline V gene sequence: CDR1 SGHTA, CDR2 FQGNSA. The study ran its PCR with 60 Vbeta and 13 Jbeta primers. Generated by immunoSEQ multiplex PCR, the TCRdb table keeps only in-frame clones and is missing some. The data contain about 190,000 clones, over 70% of them singletons. The data stem from a study of cytomegalovirus exposure and HLA in healthy donors. Looking at the study overall: A preliminary data release comprised tens of millions of unique TCRs obtained from HLA-typed donors.

The receptor was isolated from a man aged 40-50 years in good health and CMV-seropositive. Sequencing input: PBMCs. This sequence joins TRBV7-2 and TRBJ2-5; D not resolved. The CDR3 DNA is TGTGCCAGCAGCCCCCGACTTGTAGGTGGAGAGACCCAGTACTTC. As protein: CASSPRLVGGETQYF.